What follows describes a single T cell receptor (beta chain). No antigen is known for it. These data belong to a study of identical twins. Findings and caveats of the study: Beta out-of-frame sequences showed weaker excess twin sharing.

Healthy Caucasians provided all donations. The CDR3 totals 15 residues. V was trimmed by 0 bases and J by 2 bases, leaving 11 bases between them. The germline V gene encodes CDR1 SGHTA and CDR2 FQGTGA. TCRdb recomputed calls from the 5' RACE reads with MiXCR, one row per CDR3 protein. The sample holds about 520,000 distinct CDR3 sequences; approximately 22% are singletons and the top ten take roughly 0.9%. Another study also made use of these data, one on T cells expressing NK-cell markers. That paper states: The TCR beta repertoires originated in sorted CD3+CD56+NKG2C+, CD3+CD56+NKG2C- and CD3+CD56-NKG2C+ T cells. Leadership of the CD3+CD56-NKG2C+ fraction also belonged to these clonotypes in four donors.

The origin of this receptor is a woman younger than 35 in good health. V and J are TRBV7-3 and TRBJ2-7; D possibly corresponds to TRBD2 (5 bases). The sequencing sample was made of CD4+ T cells sorted from blood. The CDR3 nucleotides read TGTGCCAGCAGCTTAACTTTCGGGCGGGCCTACGAGCAGTACTTC. This gives the protein CASSLTFGRAYEQYF. Full variable domain (remainder filled in from reference TRBV7-3 and TRBJ2-7): GAGVSQTPSNKVTEKGKYVELRCDPISGHTALYWYRQSLGQGPEFLIYFQGTGAADDSGLPNDRFFAVRPEGSVSTLKIQRTERGDSAVYLCASSLTFGRAYEQYFGPGTRLTVT.